This T cell receptor beta chain was captured by sequencing in a study of blood T cell repertoires in COVID-19. Whole-study context: The analysed material was cDNA or gDNA that came from T cells, B-cell-depleted T cells, or PBMCs.

Germline CDR1 SGHKS, CDR2 YYEKEE (reference sequence). V lost 2 bases and J lost 4, with 21 bases in between. The length of the CDR3 is 17 residues. Sequenced by immunoSEQ multiplex PCR; TCRdb stores in-frame clones only, minus some. The table lists a few hundred thousand clones, approximately 77% of them singletons. The chain couples TRBV5-5 to TRBJ2-5; a weak D match, TRBD1 (6 bases). The sequenced sample consisted of peripheral blood. This clonotype originated in a woman younger than 30 with acute or convalescent COVID-19. This CDR3 is CASSFRDRDQGLETQYF. The CDR3 DNA reads as TGTGCCAGCAGCTTCCGTGACCGGGACCAGGGGTTAGAGACCCAGTACTTC.